These 22 T cell receptor beta chains were all obtained from the same sample, sequenced in a study of blood T cell repertoires in COVID-19 (dated by TCRdb to the early 2020s). Preparation of the library involved the immunoSEQ multiplex PCR assay. TCRdb carries this immuneACCESS record with in-frame sequences only. Its versions omit some clonotypes, under half of them owing to an unresolved V gene in the studies checked, with the rest unexplained. The sample data list approximately 170,000 clones, and roughly 93% of these were observed just once. The ten biggest clones cover roughly 5% of the sample. The sample comprised peripheral blood. These receptors came from a young man with COVID-19, enrolled during active disease.

The rearrangement uses TRBV29-1 and TRBJ2-2, with 7 nucleotides matching TRBD2. There are 13 residues in the CDR3. Germline V gives CDR1 SQVTM, CDR2 ANQGSEA. The V gene end was trimmed by 6 bases and the J gene end by 1 base; junction bases not matched to a gene: 2. The DNA for the CDR3 is TGCAGCGTAGCGGGGATGAACACCGGGGAGCTGTTTTTT. The encoded protein is CSVAGMNTGELFF.

The chain joins TRBV2 to TRBJ1-1, with 7 bases identical to TRBD1. The V gene end was trimmed by 10 bases and the J gene end by 1 base; junction bases not matched to a gene: 9. The CDR3 is made up of 14 amino acids. In germline, CDR1 is SNHLY, CDR2 FYNNEI. This CDR3 reads CATIRDSQNTEAFF. The CDR3 region has the DNA TGTGCCACCATAAGGGACAGCCAGAACACTGAAGCTTTCTTT.

The chain carries TRBV2 and TRBJ2-2, with 8 positions matching TRBD2. J gave up 5 bases and V 6 bases, and 5 bases lay outside the gene matches. The CDR3 sequence is 14 residues long. Germline V CDR1 and CDR2: SNHLY, FYNNEI. The chain's CDR3 is CASSGTSGTGELFF. CDR3 DNA sequence: TGTGCCAGCAGCGGGACTAGTGGGACCGGGGAGCTGTTTTTT.

This clone was seen once. This chain links TRBV4-2 with TRBJ1-3; a weak D match, TRBD1 (6 bases). Germline V CDR1 and CDR2: LGHNA, YNFKEQ. V lost 2 bases and J 0 bases, leaving 14 bases between the germline ends. The CDR3 extends over 17 amino acids. The chain's CDR3 is CASSQHPRGGSGNTIYF. The CDR3 DNA follows: TGTGCCAGCAGCCAACACCCACGAGGGGGCTCTGGAAACACCATATATTTT.

This rearrangement joins TRBV29-1 to TRBJ1-1, with D tentatively TRBD1 (6 bases). Germline assignment: CDR1 SQVTM and CDR2 ANQGSEA. The CDR3 is made up of 14 amino acids. Trimming took off 5 bases at V and 1 base at J, with 14 bases between the two ends. In DNA, the CDR3 is TGCAGCGTTCCCACACAGGGAAAGAACACTGAAGCTTTCTTT. This gives the protein CSVPTQGKNTEAFF.

CDR3 nucleotide sequence: TGTGCCAGTAGTATCACAGGGGGGCTTAACTATGGCTACACCTTC. This gives the protein CASSITGGLNYGYTF. The gene calls are TRBV19 and TRBJ1-2, with 8 bases aligning to TRBD1. V dropped 3 bases and J dropped 1; count of bases not matched to a gene: 4. The CDR3 sequence is 15 residues long. CDR1 is LNHDA and CDR2 is SQIVND in the germline V gene (reference sequence).

J is TRBJ2-1 and V is TRBV11-2, with 12 nucleotides matching TRBD1. There are 16 residues in the CDR3. V trimming: 7 bases; J trimming: 8 bases; junction bases outside the gene matches: 12. Germline V gives CDR1 SGHAT, CDR2 FQNNGV. CDR3 bases: TGTGCCAGCATCGACCGACCGGGGACAGGGGGCGATGAGCAGTTCTTC. Translated: CASIDRPGTGGDEQFF. Supplemented by reference TRBV11-2 and TRBJ2-1, the full variable domain reads EAGVAQSPRYKIIEKRQSVAFWCNPISGHATLYWYQQILGQGPKLLIQFQNNGVVDDSQLPKDRFSAERLKGVDSTLKIQPAKLEDSAVYLCASIDRPGTGGDEQFFGPGTRLTVL.

This chain connects TRBV7-9 to TRBJ1-4; possible D gene TRBD1, 6 bases. The germline V and J ends were trimmed by 5 bases and 8 bases, with 21 bases remaining between them. The CDR3 covers 16 residues. Looked up from germline, CDR1 is SEHNR and CDR2 is FQNEAQ (reference sequence). The CDR3 spells CASSPRTDPFDEKLFF. The CDR3 nucleotides are TGTGCCAGCAGCCCTCGGACAGATCCGTTTGACGAAAAACTGTTTTTT.

In nucleotides, the CDR3 is TGCGCCAGCAGCCAAGGACAGTCCTATGAGCAGTTCTTC. Translated, it gives CASSQGQSYEQFF. This chain links TRBV4-3 with TRBJ2-1; TRBD1 might be the D (5 bases). CDR3 length: 13 residues. Germline assignment: CDR1 LGHNA and CDR2 YSLEER. V was trimmed by 1 base and J by 8 bases, leaving 9 bases between them.

This clone is judged medium-sized. The V call is TRBV6-5, the J call TRBJ1-1; a possible D gene is TRBD1 (5 bases). V was pared by 6 bases and J by 1 base, with 9 bases between. The CDR3 has 13 amino acids. Per germline, CDR1 MNHEY and CDR2 SVGAGI. The CDR3 loop reads CASRNRRNTEAFF. The CDR3 nucleotides are TGTGCCAGCAGAAACAGGCGGAACACTGAAGCTTTCTTT.

This chain uses TRBV18 with TRBJ2-2, with a weak D call TRBD1 (6 bases). V lost 1 base, J lost 5 bases, and 11 bases lay in between. The CDR3 spans 15 residues. Germline assignment: CDR1 KGHSH and CDR2 LQKENI. The CDR3 DNA is TGTGCCAGCTCACCACGGGGGCCGGAAACCGGGGAGCTGTTTTTT. Translating it yields CASSPRGPETGELFF.

With respect to this clone: The junction shows a germline mismatch at one end, possibly a read error. V gene TRBV10-1 combines with J gene TRBJ1-4, with 7 nucleotides matching TRBD1. The CDR3 totals 13 residues. Germline V CDR1 and CDR2: WNHNN, SYGVQD (reference sequence). The CDR3 is CASNPDRYGKLLF. The CDR3 bases are TGCGCCAGCAATCCGGACAGGTATGGAAAACTGCTTTTT.

Turning to this clone: At one of its ends the junction is not consistent with the germline gene, which may arise from a read error. This chain joins TRBV30 and TRBJ1-4; D is perhaps TRBD1 (5 bases). CDR3 length equals 12 residues. CDR1 GTSNPN and CDR2 SVGIG come from the germline V gene (reference sequence). The CDR3 is CAWSAGGEKLLF. The CDR3 coding sequence is TGTGCCTGGAGTGCGGGGGGAGAAAAACTGCTTTTT.

This clone was picked up one time. The chain combines TRBV7-6 with TRBJ2-1; no clear D. This CDR3 is 15 amino acids long. Trimming removed 6 bases from V and 8 bases from J, with 20 bases in between. Germline CDR1 SGHVS, CDR2 FNYEAQ. Written as DNA, the CDR3 is TGTGCCAGCAGAGCTTTGCCCCAAGTTTACCATGAGCAGTTCTTC. Translating gives CASRALPQVYHEQFF.

V and J are TRBV7-2 and TRBJ2-1; D is undetermined. CDR1 and CDR2 (germline): SGHTA, FQGNSA. This CDR3 region has 12 residues. V lost 2 bases and J lost 5, with 4 bases in between. CDR3 sequence reads: CASSLFNNEQFF. The CDR3 region has the DNA TGTGCCAGCAGCTTATTTAACAATGAGCAGTTCTTC.

The rearrangement joins TRBV27 to TRBJ1-2; D is possibly TRBD1 (6 bases). Germline CDR1 reads MNHEY; CDR2 reads SMNVEV (reference sequence). Trimming removed 5 bases from V and 2 bases from J, with 15 bases in between. This CDR3 has 15 amino acids. Here the CDR3 DNA reads TGTGCCAGCAGTCCCTTGTCGGGGGGCAACTATGGCTACACCTTC. Its translation is CASSPLSGGNYGYTF.

CDR3 amino acids: CASSLGSTIYTGELFF. CDR3 nucleotide sequence: TGTGCCAGCAGCTTGGGTTCAACAATATACACCGGGGAGCTGTTTTTT. The chain couples TRBV5-6 to TRBJ2-2; D is undetermined. Between the trimmed V and J ends, which lost 0 bases and 3 bases, there was a span of 12 bases. The germline V gene encodes CDR1 SGHDT and CDR2 YYEEEE. The CDR3 is made up of 16 amino acids.

The V call is TRBV24-1, the J call TRBJ2-2; maybe TRBD1 (6 bases). V was cut by 3 bases and J by 15 bases, with 19 bases left in between. The CDR3 extends over 14 amino acids. Germline V gene sequence: CDR1 KGHDR, CDR2 SFDVKD. DNA of the CDR3: TGTGCCACCAGTGATGCCGCCGGGACAAGAATAATGTTTTTT. Amino acids: CATSDAAGTRIMFF.

The chain employs TRBV7-6 and TRBJ2-7; 10 bases agree with TRBD2. The CDR3 is made up of 14 amino acids. Germline V gene sequence: CDR1 SGHVS, CDR2 FNYEAQ. The V segment lost 5 bases and the J segment 5 bases; nucleotides outside the gene matches: 6. CDR3 nucleotides: TGTGCCAGCAGCCTAGGGACTAGCGCCGACGAGCAGTACTTC. This gives the protein CASSLGTSADEQYF.

CDR3 bases: TGTGCCAGCAGTGAAGGCGGGGCTTATAGACTCCACTTT. It specifies CASSEGGAYRLHF. The V gene is TRBV6-1, the J gene TRBJ1-6, with D perhaps matching TRBD1 (5 bases). Trimming took off 1 base at V and 16 bases at J, with 14 bases between the two ends. The CDR3 has 13 residues. Germline CDR1 reads MNHNS; CDR2 reads SASEGT.

V is TRBV28 and J is TRBJ1-5; D remains ambiguous. The CDR3 spans 13 residues. Trimming removed 7 bases at V and 3 bases at J, with 10 bases between. The V gene's germline CDR1 is MDHEN and CDR2 SYDVKM. CDR3 sequence reads: CASISSLNQPQHF. CDR3 DNA: TGTGCCAGCATTAGCAGCCTCAATCAGCCCCAGCATTTT.

CDR3 coding DNA: TGTGCCAGCAGTGGAGAGCGGGCTTCCTACAATGAGCAGTTCTTC. The encoded protein is CASSGERASYNEQFF. The chain uses TRBV2 and TRBJ2-1; D is perhaps TRBD2 (6 bases). CDR1 and CDR2 from the germline V gene are SNHLY and FYNNEI. The V end was cut by 4 bases, the J end by 1 base, with 11 bases between. The length of the CDR3 is 15 residues.